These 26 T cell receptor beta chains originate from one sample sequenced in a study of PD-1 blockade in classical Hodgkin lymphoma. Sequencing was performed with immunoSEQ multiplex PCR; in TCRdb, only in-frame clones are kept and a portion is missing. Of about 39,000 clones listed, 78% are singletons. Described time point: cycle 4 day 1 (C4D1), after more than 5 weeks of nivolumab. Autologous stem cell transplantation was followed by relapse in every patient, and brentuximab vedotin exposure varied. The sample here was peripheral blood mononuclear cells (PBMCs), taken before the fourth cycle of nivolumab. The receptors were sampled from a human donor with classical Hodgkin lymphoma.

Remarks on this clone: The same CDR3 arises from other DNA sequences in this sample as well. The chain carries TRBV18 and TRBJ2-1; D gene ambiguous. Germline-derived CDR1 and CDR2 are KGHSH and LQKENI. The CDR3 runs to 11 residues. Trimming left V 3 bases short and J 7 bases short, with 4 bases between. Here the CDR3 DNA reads TGTGCCAGCTCACCTAAAAATGAGCAGTTCTTC. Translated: CASSPKNEQFF.

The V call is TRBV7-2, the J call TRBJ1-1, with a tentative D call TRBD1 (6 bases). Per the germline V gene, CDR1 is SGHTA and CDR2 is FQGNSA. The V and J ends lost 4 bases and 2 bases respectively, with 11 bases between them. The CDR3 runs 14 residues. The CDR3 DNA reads TGTGCCAGCAGCTCCGGGGGGCCAAACACTGAAGCTTTCTTT. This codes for CASSSGGPNTEAFF. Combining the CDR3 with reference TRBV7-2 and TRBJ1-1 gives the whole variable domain GAGVSQSPSNKVTEKGKDVELRCDPISGHTALYWYRQSLGQGLEFLIYFQGNSAPDKSGLPSDRFSAERTGGSVSTLTIQRTQQEDSAVYLCASSSGGPNTEAFFGQGTRLTVV.

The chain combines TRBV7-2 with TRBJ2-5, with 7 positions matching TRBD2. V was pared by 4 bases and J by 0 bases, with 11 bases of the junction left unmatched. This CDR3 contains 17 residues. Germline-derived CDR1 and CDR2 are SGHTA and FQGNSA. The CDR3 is CASSWGLSSKYQETQYF. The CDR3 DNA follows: TGTGCCAGCAGCTGGGGACTATCTTCCAAGTACCAAGAGACCCAGTACTTC. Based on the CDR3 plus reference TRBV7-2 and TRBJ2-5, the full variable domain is GAGVSQSPSNKVTEKGKDVELRCDPISGHTALYWYRQSLGQGLEFLIYFQGNSAPDKSGLPSDRFSAERTGGSVSTLTIQRTQQEDSAVYLCASSWGLSSKYQETQYFGPGTRLLVL.

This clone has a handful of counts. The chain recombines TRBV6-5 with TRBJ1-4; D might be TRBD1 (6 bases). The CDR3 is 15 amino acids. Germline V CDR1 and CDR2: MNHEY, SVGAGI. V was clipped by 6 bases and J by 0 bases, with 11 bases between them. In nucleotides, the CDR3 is TGTGCCAGCAGATGGGACACATCAACTAATGAAAAACTGTTTTTT. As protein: CASRWDTSTNEKLFF.

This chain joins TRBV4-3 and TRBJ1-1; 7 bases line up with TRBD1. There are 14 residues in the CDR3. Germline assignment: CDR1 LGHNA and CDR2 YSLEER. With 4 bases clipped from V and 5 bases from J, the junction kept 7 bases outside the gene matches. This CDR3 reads CASSPYRGRTEAFF. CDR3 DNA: TGCGCCAGCAGCCCTTACAGGGGAAGGACTGAAGCTTTCTTT.

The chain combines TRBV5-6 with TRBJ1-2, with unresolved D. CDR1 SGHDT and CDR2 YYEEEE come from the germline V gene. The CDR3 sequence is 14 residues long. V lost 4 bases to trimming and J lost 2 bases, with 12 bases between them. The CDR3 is CASSGRETNYGYTF. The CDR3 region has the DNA TGTGCCAGCAGCGGGAGGGAAACGAACTATGGCTACACCTTC.

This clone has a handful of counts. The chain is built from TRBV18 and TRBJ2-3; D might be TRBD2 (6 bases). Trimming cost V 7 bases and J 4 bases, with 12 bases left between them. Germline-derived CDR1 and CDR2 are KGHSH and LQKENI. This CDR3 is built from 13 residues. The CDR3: CASLSGGADTQYF. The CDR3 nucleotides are TGTGCCAGCTTAAGCGGCGGGGCAGATACGCAGTATTTT. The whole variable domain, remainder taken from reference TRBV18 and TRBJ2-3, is NAGVMQNPRHLVRRRGQEARLRCSPMKGHSHVYWYRQLPEEGLKFMVYLQKENIIDESGMPKERFSAEFPKEGPSILRIQQVVRGDSAAYFCASLSGGADTQYFGPGTRLTVL.

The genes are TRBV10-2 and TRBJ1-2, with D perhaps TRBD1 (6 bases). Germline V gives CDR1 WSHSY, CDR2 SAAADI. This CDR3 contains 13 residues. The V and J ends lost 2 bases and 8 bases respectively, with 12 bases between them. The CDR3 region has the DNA TGCGCCAGCAGTGAGGGGGGGGCGCGGGGCTACACCTTC. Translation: CASSEGGARGYTF.

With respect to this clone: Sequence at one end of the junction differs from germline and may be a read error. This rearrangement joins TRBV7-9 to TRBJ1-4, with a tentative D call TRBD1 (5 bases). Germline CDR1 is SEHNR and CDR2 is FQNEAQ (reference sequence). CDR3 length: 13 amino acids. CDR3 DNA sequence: TGTACCAGCAGCTTCTTGGAGGGGTTCGAACTGTTTTTT. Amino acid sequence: CTSSFLEGFELFF.

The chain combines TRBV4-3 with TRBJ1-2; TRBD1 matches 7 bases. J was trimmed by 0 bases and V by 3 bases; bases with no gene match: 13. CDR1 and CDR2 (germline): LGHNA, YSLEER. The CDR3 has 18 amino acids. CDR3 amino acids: CASSHAPTGEGSNYGYTF. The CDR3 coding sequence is TGCGCCAGCAGCCACGCGCCTACAGGGGAGGGATCTAACTATGGCTACACCTTC.

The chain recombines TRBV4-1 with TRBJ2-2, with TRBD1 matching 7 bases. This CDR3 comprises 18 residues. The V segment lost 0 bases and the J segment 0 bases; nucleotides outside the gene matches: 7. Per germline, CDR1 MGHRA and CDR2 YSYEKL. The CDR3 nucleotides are TGCGCCAGCAGCCAAGATGGACAGGCCTACGCGAACACCGGGGAGCTGTTTTTT. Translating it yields CASSQDGQAYANTGELFF.

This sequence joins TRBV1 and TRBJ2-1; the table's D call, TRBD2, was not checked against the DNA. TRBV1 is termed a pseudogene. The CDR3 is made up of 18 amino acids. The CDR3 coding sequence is TGCACCAGCACCTCTAGCTCAGCCAACTCGGGCTCCTACAATGAGCAGTTCTTC. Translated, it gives CTSTSSSANSGSYNEQFF.

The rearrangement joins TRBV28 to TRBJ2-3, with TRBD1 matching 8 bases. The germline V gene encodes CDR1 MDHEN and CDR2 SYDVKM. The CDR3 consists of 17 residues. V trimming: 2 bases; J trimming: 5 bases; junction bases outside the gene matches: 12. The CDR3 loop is CASSLDRLAGGVDTQYF. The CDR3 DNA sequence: TGTGCCAGCAGTTTAGACCGTTTGGCAGGGGGCGTAGATACGCAGTATTTT.

CDR3 sequence (DNA): TGTGCCAGCAGTGGGACTAGCGGGGTGAGCAATGAGCAGTTCTTC. This translates into CASSGTSGVSNEQFF. The chain links TRBV6-6 to TRBJ2-1, with 13 bases fitting TRBD2. Trimming removed 5 bases from V and 6 bases from J; junction bases left unmatched: 4. The germline CDR1 and CDR2 sequences are MNHNY and SVGAGI (reference sequence). CDR3 size: 15 residues.

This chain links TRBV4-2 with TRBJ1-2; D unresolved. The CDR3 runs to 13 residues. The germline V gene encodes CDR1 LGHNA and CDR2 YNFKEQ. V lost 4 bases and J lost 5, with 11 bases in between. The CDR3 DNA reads TGTGCCAGCAGCCGACTCGGAGCGTATGGCTACACCTTC. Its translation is CASSRLGAYGYTF.

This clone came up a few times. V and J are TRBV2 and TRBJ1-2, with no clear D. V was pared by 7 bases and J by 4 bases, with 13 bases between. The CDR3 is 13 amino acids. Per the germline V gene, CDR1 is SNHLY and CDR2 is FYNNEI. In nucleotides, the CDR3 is TGTGCCAGCACGGCTGGGGAAGGCTATGGCTACACCTTC. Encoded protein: CASTAGEGYGYTF.

For the CDR3, the DNA is TGTGCCAGCAGCTTAGAGACGGCCGGTAACTATGGCTACACCTTC. Protein: CASSLETAGNYGYTF. The chain employs TRBV11-3 and TRBJ1-2; no reliable D call. Germline CDR1 reads SGHNT; CDR2 reads YENEEA. CDR3 length: 15 amino acids. With 0 bases removed from V and 1 base from J, the gap between germline ends came to 9 bases.

The CDR3 DNA reads TGTGCCAGCAGCTTCCCCCAGGGGCGGCGTACTGAAGCTTTCTTT. This gives the protein CASSFPQGRRTEAFF. This rearrangement joins TRBV13 to TRBJ1-1, with D possibly being TRBD1 (6 bases). Trimming shortened V by 3 bases and J by 5 bases, and 16 bases separated the two germline ends. The CDR3 runs 15 residues. Germline assignment: CDR1 PRHDT and CDR2 FYEKMQ (reference sequence).

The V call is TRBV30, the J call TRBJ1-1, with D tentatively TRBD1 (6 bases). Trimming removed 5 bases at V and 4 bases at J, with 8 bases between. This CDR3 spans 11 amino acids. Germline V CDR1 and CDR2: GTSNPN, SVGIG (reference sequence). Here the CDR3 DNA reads TGTGCCTGGGAGGGGGGCACTGAAGCTTTCTTT. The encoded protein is CAWEGGTEAFF.

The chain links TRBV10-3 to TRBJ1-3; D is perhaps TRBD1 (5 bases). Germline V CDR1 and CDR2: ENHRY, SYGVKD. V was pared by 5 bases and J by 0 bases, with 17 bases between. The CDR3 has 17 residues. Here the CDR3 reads CAISPYGAASSGNTIYF. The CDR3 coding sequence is TGTGCCATCAGTCCTTACGGGGCGGCATCCTCTGGAAACACCATATATTTT.

The CDR3 loop is CASSSPGRGVRELFF. In nucleotides, the CDR3 is TGTGCCAGCAGCTCCCCGGGACGCGGGGTAAGGGAGCTGTTTTTT. The chain is built from TRBV11-3 and TRBJ2-2; the D gene is possibly TRBD2 (6 bases). The CDR3 length is 15 residues. CDR1 SGHNT and CDR2 YENEEA come from the germline V gene. Between the trimmed V and J ends, which lost 4 bases and 9 bases, there was a span of 18 bases.

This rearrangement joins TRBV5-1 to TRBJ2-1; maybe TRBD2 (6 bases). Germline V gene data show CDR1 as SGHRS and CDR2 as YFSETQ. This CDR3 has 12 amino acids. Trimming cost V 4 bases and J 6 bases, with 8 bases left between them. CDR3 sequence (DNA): TGCGCCAGCAGCCCCGGGGGCAATGAGCAGTTCTTC. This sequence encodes CASSPGGNEQFF.

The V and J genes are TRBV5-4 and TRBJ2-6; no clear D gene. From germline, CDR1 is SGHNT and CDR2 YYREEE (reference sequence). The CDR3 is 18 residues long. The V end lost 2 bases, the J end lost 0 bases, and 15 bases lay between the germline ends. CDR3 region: CASSFLLLSDSGANVLTF. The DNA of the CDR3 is TGTGCCAGCAGCTTTTTATTGCTATCGGACTCTGGGGCCAACGTCCTGACTTTC.

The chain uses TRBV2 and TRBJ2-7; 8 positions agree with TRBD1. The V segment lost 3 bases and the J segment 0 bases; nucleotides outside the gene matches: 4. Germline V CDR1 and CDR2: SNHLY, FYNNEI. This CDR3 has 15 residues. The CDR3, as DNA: TGTGCCAGCAGTGACCGGGACAGGCGCTCCTACGAGCAGTACTTC. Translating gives CASSDRDRRSYEQYF.

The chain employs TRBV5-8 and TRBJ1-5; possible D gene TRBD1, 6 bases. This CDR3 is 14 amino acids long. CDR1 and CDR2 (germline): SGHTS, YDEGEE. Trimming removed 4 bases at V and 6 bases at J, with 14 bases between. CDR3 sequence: CASSGGQGIQPQHF. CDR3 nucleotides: TGTGCCAGCAGCGGTGGGCAGGGGATTCAGCCCCAGCATTTT.

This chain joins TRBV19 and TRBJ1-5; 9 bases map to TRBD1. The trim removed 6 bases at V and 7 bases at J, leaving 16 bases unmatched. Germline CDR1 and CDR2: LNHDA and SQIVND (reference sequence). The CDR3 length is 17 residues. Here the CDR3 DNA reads TGTGCCAGTAGCATATCCCCGGGACAGGGATTAGGACAGCCCCAGCATTTT. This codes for CASSISPGQGLGQPQHF.